The 5 T cell receptor beta chains below come from one sample, sequenced in a study of a mutant IDH1 vaccine in newly diagnosed glioma. Specified time point: week 5, during vaccination. Vaccination used 300 ug of mutant IDH1 20-mer peptide per dose, with topical imiquimod. Measured with immunoSEQ multiplex PCR; TCRdb has only the in-frame clones, and not every one. The repertoire consists of tens of thousands of clones, with roughly four fifths occurring once and the leading ten covering 20% to 25%. No cognate antigen is known for these TCRs. The source was PBMCs, collected from a glioma patient whose treatment included an IDH1 peptide vaccine. Receptor source: a man younger than 45 with glioma.

The rearrangement links TRBV13 to TRBJ1-1; D is unclear. Germline CDR1 reads PRHDT; CDR2 reads FYEKMQ (reference sequence). With 5 bases removed from V and 4 bases from J, the gap between germline ends came to 11 bases. The CDR3 extends over 13 amino acids. CDR3 in DNA: TGTGCCAGCAGCGCCTGGGGTGGCACTGAAGCTTTCTTT. Amino acid sequence: CASSAWGGTEAFF.

The V and J genes are TRBV19 and TRBJ2-5; 11 bases are a match to TRBD2. Germline V gene lookup returns CDR1 LNHDA and CDR2 SQIVND (reference sequence). V gave up 4 bases and J gave up 1 base; unmatched junction bases: 11. The CDR3 runs to 18 residues. The CDR3 region has the DNA TGTGCCAGTAGTAAAAGGGCCGCTAGCGGGGGGCCCCAAGAGACCCAGTACTTC. This encodes CASSKRAASGGPQETQYF. Complete variable domain (other parts from reference TRBV19 and TRBJ2-5): DGGITQSPKYLFRKEGQNVTLSCEQNLNHDAMYWYRQDPGQGLRLIYYSQIVNDFQKGDIAEGYSVSREKKESFPLTVTSAQKNPTAFYLCASSKRAASGGPQETQYFGPGTRLLVL.

The chain employs TRBV5-1 and TRBJ1-2; 8 nucleotides agree with TRBD1. Germline CDR1 reads SGHRS; CDR2 reads YFSETQ. V shed 4 bases, J shed 3 bases, and the junction held 8 bases outside the gene matches. This CDR3 has 15 residues. CDR3 DNA sequence: TGCGCCAGCAGCCGCGAGGGACAGGCGGACTATGGCTACACCTTC. Amino acids: CASSREGQADYGYTF.

The CDR3 loop is CASSVDTGFEQFF. CDR3 nucleotide sequence: TGTGCCAGCAGCGTAGATACGGGCTTTGAGCAGTTCTTC. J is TRBJ2-1 and V is TRBV9; D unclear. Germline CDR1 is SGDLS and CDR2 is YYNGEE. The CDR3 contains 13 residues. V lost 0 bases to trimming and J lost 9 bases, with 10 bases between them. The full variable domain, with the rest looked up from reference TRBV9 and TRBJ2-1, is DSGVTQTPKHLITATGQRVTLRCSPRSGDLSVYWYQQSLDQGLQFLIQYYNGEERAKGNILERFSAQQFPDLHSELNLSSLELGDSALYFCASSVDTGFEQFFGPGTRLTVL.

The chain uses TRBV10-2 and TRBJ1-1; 7 bases map to TRBD1. Germline V gives CDR1 WSHSY, CDR2 SAAADI. There are 12 residues in the CDR3. After removal of 6 bases from V and 4 bases from J, the junction contained 2 bases not matched to a gene. CDR3 in DNA: TGCGCCAGCAGCTACAGGGGCACTGAAGCTTTCTTT. It yields the protein CASSYRGTEAFF.